This entry concerns a single TCR beta chain. The data were obtained in a study of blood T cell repertoires in COVID-19. Data came from immunoSEQ multiplex PCR; TCRdb stores just in-frame clones and leaves some out. Of under 80,000 clones listed, more than 80% are singletons. Germline V gene lookup returns CDR1 SNHLY and CDR2 FYNNEI. Trimming cost V 1 base and J 7 bases, with 16 bases left between them. CDR3 length: 15 residues. This rearrangement joins TRBV2 to TRBJ1-2; D is possibly TRBD1 (5 bases). The sequencing input was peripheral blood. The receptor comes from a woman at least 80 years old with active COVID-19. CDR3 region: CASSEEGVRVGGYTF. CDR3 coding DNA: TGTGCCAGCAGTGAAGAAGGAGTCAGGGTGGGTGGCTACACCTTC. The variable domain in full, with the rest retrieved from reference TRBV2 and TRBJ1-2, is EPEVTQTPSHQVTQMGQEVILRCVPISNHLYFYWYRQILGQKVEFLVSFYNNEISEKSEIFDDQFSVERPDGSNFTLKIRSTKLEDSAMYFCASSEEGVRVGGYTFGSGTRLTVV.